This TCR beta chain appears in the sequencing data of a study of T cells in Graves' hyperthyroidism and ophthalmopathy (dated by TCRdb to about 2019). Regarding the research as a whole: Peripheral blood samples were taken at the time of initial diagnosis, prior to any treatment. The paper reports TCR Vbeta CDR3 sequencing of more than 120 peripheral blood samples: 43 ophthalmopathy, fewer than 80 hyperthyroidism and around 17 progressor patients. Thyroid tissue and blood T-cell repertoires from roughly 6 Graves' hyperthyroidism patients were also compared in the study. Prospective prediction of ophthalmopathy was tested in an independent validation cohort of 18 to 20 hyperthyroidism patients and 15 to 17 patients who later progressed to ophthalmopathy. After blood sampling, hyperthyroidism patients were treated with methimazole at a starting dose of 30 mg daily, and ophthalmopathy patients were treated with high-dose intravenous methylprednisolone. The 75 to 100 discovery patients were randomly divided into training and test sets at a 7:3 ratio. To identify distinguishing TCR V-J signatures, a discovery cohort of some 99 patients was used, comprising 43 with Graves' ophthalmopathy and some 57 with stable Graves' hyperthyroidism.

The TCR beta CDR3 regions were amplified from the RNA transcripts. The first round of RT-PCR for the TCR CDR3 was performed with the HTBI primer set and the Qiagen OneStep RT-PCR kit. Libraries were constructed in a second round of multiplex PCR, after which size selection and purification were carried out. The libraries were sequenced on an Illumina HiSeq2000 using paired-end 100 bp reads. The study's processing was this. SOAPnuke was used to process the raw data, throwing out any read that contained adapters or uncalled bases, had a mean Phred below 15, or lacked an exact constant-primer or identifier match. COPE v1.2.5 was used to merge the high-quality paired reads, and each unique nucleotide sequence was defined as a clonotype. MiTCR v1.1 was used to align clonotypes to the IMGT TRBV, TRBD and TRBJ reference segments. Only V-J combinations with frequency above 0.0001, covering 98% to 99.2% of repertoires, were analysed. The TCS score was defined as F50 (clonal expansion) divided by E x V (chaos), with BLOSUM62-based TCRdist calculated between CDR3 peptides within each V-J. Welch's t-statistics and random forest reduced around 550 V-J features to about 13, which were used in a naive Bayes classifier (R e1071). The public reads were run again by TCRdb, first through fastp at Q25 and then through MiXCR, and only productive beta chains were kept. When rows share a CDR3 protein, they turn into one entry using the most common DNA and genes. For this entry, the V and J calls and clone size follow TCRdb and not the study's own pipeline. Present in this sample are 300,000 to 450,000 distinct CDR3 sequences, around 14% of which were seen just once. The ten most abundant clones make up around 30% of the sample.

The sample holds a few counts of this clonotype. The specificity of this receptor is unknown. No base qualities exist here, and no much larger clone lies one base off it. Study-wide findings and limitations: No statistical method was used to set the sample size in advance, and investigators knew the group allocation. Most expanded thyroid clonotypes (frequency above 0.001) were also found in blood, which suggests that blood repertoires may mirror thyroid immune responses. A 13 V-J signature model separated ophthalmopathy from stable hyperthyroidism, with approximately 86% sensitivity and roughly 81% specificity in cross-validation and 80%/75% in testing. In validation, progression to ophthalmopathy was predicted by the model with 70.59% sensitivity and 72.22% specificity, a median of roughly 6 months before onset.

The hyperthyroidism patients were between 18 and 65 years old and newly diagnosed, with a disease duration of less than 2 months. Exclusion was applied to patients with uncontrolled infections, other autoimmune diseases, pregnancy or lactation. Clinical symptoms, serum thyroxine and TRAb, thyroid ultrasound, and orbital computed tomography formed the basis for the diagnoses. Blood from progressor patients was collected at the time of first diagnosis with hyperthyroidism, before any ophthalmopathy symptoms had appeared. PBMCs were isolated from about 9.2 ml of fresh peripheral blood by Ficoll-Paque density gradient centrifugation. Progressor patients were first diagnosed with Graves' hyperthyroidism and then developed ophthalmopathy during follow-up. Total RNA was extracted with Trizol reagent, and quality was checked on an Agilent 2100 Bioanalyzer. At the junction V is shortened by 5 bases and J by 3 bases; bases outside the gene matches: 6. Spanning cysteine to phenylalanine, the CDR3 consists of 13 amino acids. CDR3 DNA is the only sequence kept; it has 39 bases, read in frame from the first base. The CDR1 and CDR2 encoded by the germline V gene are SQVTM and ANQGSEA.

The sequence is built from TRBV29-1 and TRBJ2-7; the central 8 bases match TRBD1. The sequenced material came from blood. The receptor was isolated from a woman younger than 35 with Graves' hyperthyroidism that later progressed to Graves' ophthalmopathy. The CDR3 corresponds to CSVLTGEFYEQYF. In nucleotides, the sequence is TGCAGCGTTTTGACAGGGGAATTCTACGAGCAGTACTTC.